This T cell receptor beta chain was obtained from a study of T cell repertoires in cytomegalovirus infection. Using its own MiXCR run on the reads, TCRdb lists one record per CDR3 protein. The data contain about 450,000 distinct CDR3 sequences, approximately 30% of them singletons. Points from the study as a whole: Clonotypes of TCR beta that were HLA-C-restricted and CMV-specific dominated the ex vivo response.

Germline V CDR1 and CDR2: SGHAT, FQNNGV. The CDR3 runs to 17 residues. The J segment lost 4 bases and the V segment lost 4 bases, leaving 7 bases of the junction unmatched. Only a few counts were recorded for this clonotype. Its antigen is unknown. Sequencing used PBMCs. The V call is TRBV11-2, the J call TRBJ1-4, with 12 bases matching TRBD1. The sequence was collected from a human donor in good health (CMV status not recorded). Some clones in this sample may be carry-over from other donors' samples. The DNA of the CDR3 is TGTGCCAGCAGCTCGCCGGGACAGGGGGCGAATAATGAAAAACTGTTTTTT. Translating it yields CASSSPGQGANNEKLFF.